The T cell receptor beta chain described here comes from a study of tumor-infiltrating lymphocytes in oesophageal squamous cell carcinoma listed by TCRdb under 2016. The protocol used for the library was PCR. Sequencing was carried out with an Illumina HiSeq 2000. The public reads were reanalyzed by TCRdb: fastp trimming at Q25, MiXCR alignment, in-frame beta chains only. Each entry merges the rows of one CDR3 protein and shows their most common DNA and genes. The sample includes more than 15,000 distinct CDR3 sequences, with roughly two fifths observed a single time. Together, the top ten hold 15% to 20% of the sample. The CDR3, from cysteine to phenylalanine, totals 17 residues. CDR3 DNA only is kept here, 51 bases in frame from base 1. The germline V gene specifies SGHTA as CDR1 and FQGNSA as CDR2. A remark on this clonotype: This clone's antigen is unknown. It has no much larger one-base neighbor in the sample; base qualities were not kept.

This clonotype was sampled from a male donor with esophageal squamous cell carcinoma. In this chain, TRBV7-2 is recombined with TRBJ2-5, with 8 junctional bases fitting TRBD2. The J call could be wrong; TRBJ2-1 is a better fit for the DNA end. The source material was esophageal tumor tissue. The CDR3 here reads CASSYFGGSGIYNEQFF. The sequenced DNA is TGTGCCAGCAGCTATTTCGGCGGTAGCGGGATATACAATGAGCAGTTCTTC.